The 2 T cell receptor beta chains listed next were all sequenced from one sample in a study of CD8 T cells in Susac syndrome. An amount of RNA that ranged from about 0.45 to 1 ug was reverse transcribed with random hexamers. TCRdb called the immunoSEQ multiplex PCR reads again in MiXCR, with one record for every CDR3 protein. This table has about 150,000 distinct CDR3 sequences, less than 97% appearing once. Sequenced material: CD8+ T cells from PBMCs. Receptors were obtained from a human donor with multiple sclerosis.

This rearrangement joins TRBV6-5 to TRBJ1-6, with a tentative D call TRBD1 (5 bases). The germline V and J ends were trimmed by 11 bases and 3 bases, with 11 bases remaining between them. The CDR3 runs 13 residues. The V gene's germline CDR1 is MNHEY and CDR2 SVGAGI. CDR3 sequence: CAAGGVYNSPLHF. The CDR3 DNA reads as TGTGCCGCGGGGGGGGTCTATAATTCACCCCTCCACTTT.

The chain joins TRBV7-9 to TRBJ1-1; possibly TRBD1 for D (5 bases). The ends were cut back, 5 bases at V and 1 base at J, with 17 bases in the middle. The CDR3 covers 16 residues. CDR1 and CDR2 from the germline V gene are SEHNR and FQNEAQ (reference sequence). The CDR3 coding sequence is TGTGCCAGCAGCCACCGAACAGGCTTGCCGAACACTGAAGCTTTCTTT. This codes for CASSHRTGLPNTEAFF.